This TCR beta chain was identified in a study of blood T cell repertoires in COVID-19. The overall study: COVID-19 samples from acute and convalescent phases originated in the United States, Italy and Spain. The analysed material was cDNA or gDNA that came from T cells, B-cell-depleted T cells, or PBMCs.

CDR1 and CDR2 (germline): LNHDA, SQIVND (reference sequence). Trimming took off 5 bases at V and 0 bases at J, with 11 bases between the two ends. This CDR3 spans 16 amino acids. This table comes from immunoSEQ multiplex PCR, and its TCRdb copy is limited to in-frame clones, with some not included. Of 100,000 to 150,000 clones detected, 79% appear once; the ten largest clones hold approximately 35%. Sequencing was performed on peripheral blood. The chain links TRBV19 to TRBJ2-6, with D possibly TRBD1 on 6 matching bases. The receptor was isolated from a man between 35 and 55 years old with active or convalescent COVID-19. The CDR3: CASSAAGDSGANVLTF. Here the CDR3 DNA reads TGTGCCAGTAGTGCAGCAGGGGACTCTGGGGCCAACGTCCTGACTTTC.